A selection of T cell receptor beta chains follows, all from one sample in a study of T cell repertoires in cytomegalovirus infection. TCRdb re-analysed the reads in MiXCR, keeping a single row per CDR3 protein. Of about 310,000 distinct CDR3 sequences in the sample, 17% are singletons; the top ten hold around 11%. Sequenced: PBMCs. The receptor source for this set is a human donor in good health (CMV status not recorded). Some clones in this sample may be carry-over from other donors' samples. The conserved cysteine and the conserved F or W are not part of the CDR3 here. The size entry is marked missing in some rows and otherwise reads once, few, many or a size class.

V: TRBV4-2
size: once
CDR3: ASSQGPAGNYNEQF

V: TRBV5-4
size: few
CDR3: ASSFGTGSYNEQF

V: TRBV10-3
size: -
CDR3: AISAGQGARQPQH

V: TRBV6-2/TRBV6-3
size: -
CDR3: ASSYSKKWTAQETQY

V: TRBV12-3/TRBV12-4
size: few
CDR3: ASSLRLAYGGETQY

V: TRBV20-1
size: -
CDR3: SADPGQGPGELF

V: TRBV18
size: -
CDR3: ASSPPGTVPQDEKLF

V: TRBV28
size: -
CDR3: ASSLVTGRNSPLH

V: TRBV20-1
size: few
CDR3: SARSGGPYNEQF

V: TRBV7-6
size: -
CDR3: ASSLDGGIQPQH

V: TRBV28
size: -
CDR3: ASSTRQEGEKLF

V: TRBV6-1
size: -
CDR3: ASSETGTSGAEQF

V: TRBV20-1
size: -
CDR3: SAGPWRGGPNTQY

V: TRBV19
size: few
CDR3: ASSIRGSGNQPQH

V: TRBV4-1
size: -
CDR3: ASSSTGDHGYT

V: TRBV7-9
size: many
CDR3: ASSPRGPGTGSSDTQY

V: TRBV6-1
size: few
CDR3: ASRQGHQSSYEQY

V: TRBV6-5
size: few
CDR3: ASSSQDPALMDTQY

V: TRBV29-1
size: once
CDR3: SVGVAGELF

V: TRBV20-1
size: few
CDR3: SARGPLAGIYNEQF

V: TRBV6-6
size: -
CDR3: ASSIRTALAAEAF

V: TRBV20-1
size: -
CDR3: SARSGLGRGTDTQY

V: TRBV28
size: many
CDR3: ASRPQGMTTEAF

V: TRBV20-1
size: many
CDR3: SARDDRVTGANVLT

V: TRBV12-3/TRBV12-4
size: many
CDR3: ASSSTRGGLDTQY

V: TRBV12-3/TRBV12-4
size: many
CDR3: ASSFGPANTEAF

V: TRBV19
size: -
CDR3: ASKGEGPTGELF

V: TRBV6-1
size: -
CDR3: ASSEPGTYEQY

V: TRBV7-8
size: many
CDR3: ASSLRLAGSRQF

V: TRBV28
size: many
CDR3: ASSLPPAGATDTQY

V: TRBV4-2
size: -
CDR3: ASSTRQGAANEKLF

V: TRBV4-1
size: few
CDR3: ASSAPQGAETQY

V: TRBV7-2
size: many
CDR3: ASRNNSPLH

V: TRBV2
size: few
CDR3: ASSDGARYGYT

V: TRBV4-2
size: many
CDR3: ASSQDGGPPLEYTQY

V: TRBV19
size: few
CDR3: ASSIGTGFQPQH

V: TRBV24-1
size: few
CDR3: ATSIPSAGGGNEQF

V: TRBV12-3/TRBV12-4
size: -
CDR3: ASSSGEKGWTEAF

V: TRBV7-2
size: many
CDR3: ASSLEVALGTLH